The 11 T cell receptor beta chains given below trace back to one sample, sequenced in a study of human T cells and chemical hapten exposure (TCRdb year 2021). Libraries came from RACE. Sequencing was carried out with a NextSeq 500. TCRdb reworked the public reads: Q25 trimming with fastp, MiXCR clone assembly, productive beta chains retained. Each CDR3 protein gets just one entry, which takes the most common genes and DNA from the rows behind it. This sample is represented by some 98,000 distinct CDR3 sequences; roughly 10% of them were singletons. The biggest ten clones account for 2.5% to 4% of the sample. According to the study, the label for this sample's time point signals: pre-sensitization, week 0. What this sample's treatment or condition label stands for: therapeutic diphenylcyclopropenone sensitization with weekly scalp DPC. Sequencing was performed on whole blood, taken in connection with sensitization to the hapten diphenylcyclopropenone (DPC). The receptors stem from a woman aged 60 to 75 with alopecia areata. Some clones in this sample may be carry-over from other donors' samples.

This clonotype has a count of ten or more. The chain couples TRBV27 to TRBJ2-2; D remains unclear. The CDR3 contains 14 residues. CDR1 and CDR2 (germline): MNHEY, SMNVEV (reference sequence). Trimming removed 0 bases from V and 4 bases from J, with 6 bases in between. CDR3 in amino acids: CASSLSRLTGELFF. CDR3 nucleotide sequence: TGTGCCAGCAGTTTATCCCGTCTCACCGGGGAGCTGTTTTTT.

This clonotype was seen a few times. As DNA, the CDR3 is TGCGCCAGCAGCCCAGACCCGGGACGTTCGACTTATGGCTACACCTTC. This gives the protein CASSPDPGRSTYGYTF. This chain uses TRBV5-1 with TRBJ1-2; a possible D gene is TRBD1 (5 bases). Trimming cost V 4 bases and J 5 bases, with 21 bases left between them. Germline CDR1 and CDR2: SGHRS and YFSETQ. This CDR3 has 16 amino acids.

The table lists this clonotype with many counts. This chain connects TRBV5-1 to TRBJ2-5, with a tentative D call TRBD1 (6 bases). The CDR3 consists of 12 residues. V gave up 5 bases and J gave up 3 bases, with 8 bases separating them. Germline V gene lookup returns CDR1 SGHRS and CDR2 YFSETQ. CDR3 DNA sequence: TGCGCCAGCAGGGCAGGGGAAGAGACCCAGTACTTC. This translates into CASRAGEETQYF.

This clonotype has a count of ten or more. The J gene is TRBJ2-3, the V gene TRBV29-1; D remains ambiguous. In germline, CDR1 is SQVTM, CDR2 ANQGSEA. V was cut by 4 bases and J by 3 bases, with 14 bases left in between. CDR3 length: 14 amino acids. The CDR3 reads CSVVTPSNTDTQYF. CDR3 bases: TGCAGCGTTGTTACACCGTCTAATACAGATACGCAGTATTTT.

This clonotype was seen ten or more times. The chain is built from TRBV4-1 and TRBJ2-3; TRBD2 matches 8 bases. J was trimmed by 0 bases and V by 4 bases; bases with no gene match: 6. The germline V gene has CDR1 MGHRA and CDR2 YSYEKL. The CDR3 length is 16 residues. CDR3 in amino acids: CASSRLPSGSTDTQYF. In nucleotides, the CDR3 is TGCGCCAGCAGCCGTCTACCTAGCGGGAGCACAGATACGCAGTATTTT.

This clonotype was observed many times. The V and J genes are TRBV29-1 and TRBJ1-2; D unclear. CDR3 length: 10 residues. The V end lost 8 bases, the J end lost 13 bases, and 17 bases lay between the germline ends. Per the germline V gene, CDR1 is SQVTM and CDR2 is ANQGSEA. CDR3 DNA: TGCAGCTTCAAGAACAGCGTCTGCACCTTC. This gives the protein CSFKNSVCTF.

Many counts were recorded for this clonotype. The V gene is TRBV3-1, the J gene TRBJ2-2; D gene unclear. V was trimmed by 3 bases and J by 1 base, leaving 3 bases between them. The CDR3 loop spans 13 amino acids. CDR1 and CDR2 from the germline V gene are LGHDT and YNNKEL (reference sequence). The CDR3 spells CASSHGNTGELFF. As DNA, the CDR3 is TGTGCCAGCAGCCATGGGAACACCGGGGAGCTGTTTTTT.

This clonotype has ten or more counts. In DNA form, the CDR3 reads TGTGCCAGCAGCTTCAATAGACGCGATGAGCAGTTCTTC. Translated, it gives CASSFNRRDEQFF. This chain uses TRBV7-8 with TRBJ2-1; D remains unclear. The CDR3 extends over 13 amino acids. The germline V gene encodes CDR1 SGHVS and CDR2 FQNEAQ. Between the trimmed V and J ends, which lost 3 bases and 8 bases, there was a span of 11 bases. The full variable domain, rest sourced from reference TRBV7-8 and TRBJ2-1, is GAGVSQSPRYKVAKRGQDVALRCDPISGHVSLFWYQQALGQGPEFLTYFQNEAQLDKSGLPSDRFFAERPEGSVSTLKIQRTQQEDSAVYLCASSFNRRDEQFFGPGTRLTVL.

This clonotype was seen a handful of times. This rearrangement joins TRBV5-5 to TRBJ1-2, with TRBD1 matching 10 bases. The germline V gene encodes CDR1 SGHKS and CDR2 YYEKEE (reference sequence). The CDR3 length is 15 residues. J was trimmed by 0 bases and V by 5 bases; bases with no gene match: 4. The CDR3 region has the DNA TGTGCCAGCAGTCAGACAGGGGGCTCTAACTATGGCTACACCTTC. Protein sequence: CASSQTGGSNYGYTF.

Ten or more counts support this clonotype. The rearrangement uses TRBV12-3 or TRBV12-4 and TRBJ1-1; D is unclear. This CDR3 comprises 12 residues. The germline V and J ends were trimmed by 6 bases and 3 bases, with 8 bases remaining between them. CDR3 loop: CASRGGHTEAFF. CDR3 DNA: TGTGCCAGCAGGGGCGGACACACTGAAGCTTTCTTT.

Many counts were recorded for this clonotype. The chain has TRBV5-6 and TRBJ1-2; D unresolved. Trimming left V 0 bases short and J 2 bases short, with 8 bases between. This CDR3 region has 14 residues. Germline CDR1 and CDR2: SGHDT and YYEEEE. CDR3 loop: CASSLGEGNYGYTF. CDR3 DNA: TGTGCCAGCAGCTTGGGAGAAGGCAACTATGGCTACACCTTC.